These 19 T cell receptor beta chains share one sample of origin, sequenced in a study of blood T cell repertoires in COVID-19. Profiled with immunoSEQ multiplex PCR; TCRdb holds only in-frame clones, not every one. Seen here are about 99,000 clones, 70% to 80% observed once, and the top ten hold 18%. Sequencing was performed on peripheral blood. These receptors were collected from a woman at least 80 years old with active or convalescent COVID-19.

The CDR3 sequence is CASAARIDQPQHF. In nucleotides, the CDR3 is TGCGCCTCGGCAGCGAGGATCGATCAGCCCCAGCATTTT. The rearrangement uses TRBV10-2 and TRBJ1-5; no firm D call. The CDR3 runs to 13 residues. Between the trimmed V and J ends, which lost 11 bases and 5 bases, there was a span of 16 bases. Germline CDR1 is WSHSY and CDR2 is SAAADI.

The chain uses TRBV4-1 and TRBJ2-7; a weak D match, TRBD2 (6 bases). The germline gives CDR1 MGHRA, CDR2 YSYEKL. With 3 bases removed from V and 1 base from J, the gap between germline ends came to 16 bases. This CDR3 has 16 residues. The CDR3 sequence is CASSQTRDWRSYEQYF. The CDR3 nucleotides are TGCGCCAGCAGCCAGACCCGGGACTGGAGGTCCTACGAGCAGTACTTC.

The CDR3 is CSVARTGEVFETQYF. As DNA, the CDR3 is TGCAGCGTGGCCCGGACAGGGGAAGTGTTTGAGACCCAGTACTTC. This rearrangement joins TRBV29-1 to TRBJ2-5, with 9 positions matching TRBD1. The CDR3 loop spans 15 amino acids. The germline gives CDR1 SQVTM, CDR2 ANQGSEA. V lost 6 bases, J lost 5 bases, and 13 bases stayed unmatched.

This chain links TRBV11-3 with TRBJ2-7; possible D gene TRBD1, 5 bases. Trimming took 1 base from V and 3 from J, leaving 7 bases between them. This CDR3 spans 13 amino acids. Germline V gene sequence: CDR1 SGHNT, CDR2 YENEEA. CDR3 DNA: TGTGCCAGCAGCTTAGCTACAGGCTACGAGCAGTACTTC. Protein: CASSLATGYEQYF.

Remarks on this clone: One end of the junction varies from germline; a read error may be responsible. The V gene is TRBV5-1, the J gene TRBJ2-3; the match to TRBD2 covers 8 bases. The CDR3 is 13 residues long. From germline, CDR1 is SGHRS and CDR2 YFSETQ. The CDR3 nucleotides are TGTGCCAGCAGCCCCGGGGGGGAGGATACGCAGTATTTT. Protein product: CASSPGGEDTQYF.

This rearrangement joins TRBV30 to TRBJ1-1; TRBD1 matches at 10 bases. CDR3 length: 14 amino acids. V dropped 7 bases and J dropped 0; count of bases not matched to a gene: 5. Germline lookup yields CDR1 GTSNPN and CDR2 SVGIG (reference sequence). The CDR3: CASPTGGLNTEAFF. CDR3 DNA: TGTGCCTCTCCGACAGGGGGCCTGAACACTGAAGCTTTCTTT.

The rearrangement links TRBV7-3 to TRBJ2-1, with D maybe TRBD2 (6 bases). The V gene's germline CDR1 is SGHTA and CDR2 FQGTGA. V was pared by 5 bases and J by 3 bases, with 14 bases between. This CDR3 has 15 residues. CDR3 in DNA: TGTGCCAGCAGCCCCGGGGGATTCGTCTACAATGAGCAGTTCTTC. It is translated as CASSPGGFVYNEQFF. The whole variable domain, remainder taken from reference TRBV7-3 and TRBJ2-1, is GAGVSQTPSNKVTEKGKYVELRCDPISGHTALYWYRQSLGQGPEFLIYFQGTGAADDSGLPNDRFFAVRPEGSVSTLKIQRTERGDSAVYLCASSPGGFVYNEQFFGPGTRLTVL.

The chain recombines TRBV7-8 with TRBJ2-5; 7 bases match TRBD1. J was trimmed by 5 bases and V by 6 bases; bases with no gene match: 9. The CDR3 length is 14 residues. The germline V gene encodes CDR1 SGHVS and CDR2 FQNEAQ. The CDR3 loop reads CASREGTVGETQYF. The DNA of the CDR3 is TGTGCCAGCAGAGAAGGGACAGTCGGTGAGACCCAGTACTTC.

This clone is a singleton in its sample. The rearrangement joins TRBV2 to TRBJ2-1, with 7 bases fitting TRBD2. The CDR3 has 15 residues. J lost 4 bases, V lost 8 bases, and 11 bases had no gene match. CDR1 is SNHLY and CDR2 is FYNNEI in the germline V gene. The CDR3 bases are TGTGCCAGCGCCTTACTCCGTAGCGGGTACAATGAGCAGTTCTTC. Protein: CASALLRSGYNEQFF.

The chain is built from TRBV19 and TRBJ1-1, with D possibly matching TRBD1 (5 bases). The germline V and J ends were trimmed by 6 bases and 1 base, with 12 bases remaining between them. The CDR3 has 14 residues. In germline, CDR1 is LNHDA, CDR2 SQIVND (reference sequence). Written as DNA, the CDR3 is TGTGCCAGTAGAGAAAGAACAGGGAACACTGAAGCTTTCTTT. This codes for CASRERTGNTEAFF.

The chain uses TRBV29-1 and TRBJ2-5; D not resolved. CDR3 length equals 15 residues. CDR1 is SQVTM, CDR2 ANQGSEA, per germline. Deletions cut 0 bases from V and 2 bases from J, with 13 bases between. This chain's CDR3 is CSVEDPPQLQETQYF. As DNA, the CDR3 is TGCAGCGTTGAAGATCCCCCACAATTACAAGAGACCCAGTACTTC.

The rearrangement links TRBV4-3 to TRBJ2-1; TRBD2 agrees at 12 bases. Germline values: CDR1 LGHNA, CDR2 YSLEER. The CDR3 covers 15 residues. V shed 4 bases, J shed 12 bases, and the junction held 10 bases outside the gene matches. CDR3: CASSRRLAGDWGQFF. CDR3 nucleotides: TGCGCCAGCAGCCGACGACTAGCGGGAGATTGGGGGCAGTTCTTC.

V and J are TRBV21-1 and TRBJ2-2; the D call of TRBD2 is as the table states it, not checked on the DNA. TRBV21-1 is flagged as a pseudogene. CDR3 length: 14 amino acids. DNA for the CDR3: TGTGCCAGCAACCGTCGGGAGAACACCGGGGAGCTGTTTTTT. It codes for CASNRRENTGELFF.

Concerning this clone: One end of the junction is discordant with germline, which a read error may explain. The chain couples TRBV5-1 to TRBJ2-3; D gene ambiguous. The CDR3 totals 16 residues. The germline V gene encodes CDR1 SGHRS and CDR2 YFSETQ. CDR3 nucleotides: TGTGCCAGCAGCCTCCCTACAACCTTAGCCGCAGATACGCAGTATTTT. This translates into CASSLPTTLAADTQYF.

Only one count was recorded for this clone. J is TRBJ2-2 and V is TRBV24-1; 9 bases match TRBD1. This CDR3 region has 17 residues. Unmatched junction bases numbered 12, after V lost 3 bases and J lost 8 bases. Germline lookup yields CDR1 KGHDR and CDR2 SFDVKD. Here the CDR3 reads CATSDDHRQGGPGELFF. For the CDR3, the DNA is TGTGCCACCAGTGATGACCATAGACAGGGGGGGCCTGGGGAGCTGTTTTTT.

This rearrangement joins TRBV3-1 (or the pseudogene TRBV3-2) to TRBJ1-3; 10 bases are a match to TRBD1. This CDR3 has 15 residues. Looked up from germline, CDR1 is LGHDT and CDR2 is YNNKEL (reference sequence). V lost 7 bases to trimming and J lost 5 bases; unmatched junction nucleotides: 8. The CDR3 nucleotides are TGTGCCAGCACCACACGGGACAGGGGACGAAACACCATATATTTT. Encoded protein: CASTTRDRGRNTIYF.

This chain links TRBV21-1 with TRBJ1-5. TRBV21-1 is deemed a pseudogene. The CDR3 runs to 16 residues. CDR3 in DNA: TGTGCCAGCAGCAAAGAGTGCGGTAGTACCAATCAGCCCCAGCATTTT. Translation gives CASSKECGSTNQPQHF.

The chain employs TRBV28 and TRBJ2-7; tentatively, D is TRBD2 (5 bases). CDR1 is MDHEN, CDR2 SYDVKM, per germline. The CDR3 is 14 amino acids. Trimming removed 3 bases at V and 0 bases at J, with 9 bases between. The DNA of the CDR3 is TGTGCCAGCAGTTTTAGCGCAAACTCCTACGAGCAGTACTTC. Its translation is CASSFSANSYEQYF. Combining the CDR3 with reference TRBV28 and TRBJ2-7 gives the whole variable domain DVKVTQSSRYLVKRTGEKVFLECVQDMDHENMFWYRQDPGLGLRLIYFSYDVKMKEKGDIPEGYSVSREKKERFSLILESASTNQTSMYLCASSFSANSYEQYFGPGTRLTVT.

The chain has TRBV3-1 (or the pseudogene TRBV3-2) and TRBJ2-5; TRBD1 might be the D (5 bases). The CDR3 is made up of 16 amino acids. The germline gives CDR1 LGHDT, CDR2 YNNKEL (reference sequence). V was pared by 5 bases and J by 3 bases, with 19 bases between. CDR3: CASSYASWLGEETQYF. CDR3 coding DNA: TGTGCCAGCAGCTACGCGTCGTGGCTAGGGGAAGAGACCCAGTACTTC.